This T cell receptor beta chain appears in the sequencing data of a study of T cell responses to AZD1222 COVID-19 vaccine. Produced via immunoSEQ multiplex PCR; TCRdb's table is partial and in-frame only. The sample includes 120,000 or so clones, about 90% of them seen just once. The germline V and J ends were trimmed by 2 bases and 5 bases, with 16 bases remaining between them. CDR1 MNHNS and CDR2 SASEGT come from the germline V gene. The CDR3 spans 16 residues. This clone was detected only a few times. This TCR derives from an adult in good health. The chain combines TRBV6-1 with TRBJ1-5; no clear D gene. The source was peripheral blood, collected on day 0 of AZD1222 vaccination. Here the CDR3 DNA reads TGTGCCAGCAGTGAAAGTAGGAACGTCGGTGATCAGCCCCAGCATTTT. Encoded protein: CASSESRNVGDQPQHF.